Shown below are 5 T cell receptor beta chains from a single sample sequenced in a study of T-cell memory formation after mild COVID-19. TCRdb ran MiXCR on the 5' RACE reads and lists one entry per CDR3 protein. The sample contains about 440,000 distinct CDR3 sequences, 15% to 25% of which appear only once. The sample comprised PBMCs or a T cell subset sorted from them (not recorded which). Source of these receptors: an adult woman who had mild COVID-19 (a few samples of this study predate the infection). Cell type and time point are not known.

The chain links TRBV20-1 to TRBJ2-1; D is unresolved. CDR3 length equals 12 residues. The V gene's germline CDR1 is DFQATT and CDR2 SNEGSKA (reference sequence). Trimming removed 5 bases from V and 3 bases from J, with 8 bases in between. The CDR3 is CSAPDIYNEQFF. The CDR3 DNA reads TGCAGTGCTCCCGACATCTACAATGAGCAGTTCTTC.

The chain carries TRBV4-1 and TRBJ1-1, with D uncertain. The CDR3 consists of 14 residues. The V gene lost 5 bases and the J gene lost 5 bases, with 15 bases spanning the gap. The germline CDR1 and CDR2 sequences are MGHRA and YSYEKL. The CDR3 DNA reads TGCGCCAGCAGCACACCGTGGGCGGGTACTGAAGCTTTCTTT. Translating gives CASSTPWAGTEAFF.

V is TRBV25-1 and J is TRBJ1-1, with 10 bases lining up with TRBD1. V dropped 1 base and J dropped 4; count of bases not matched to a gene: 12. The germline CDR1 and CDR2 sequences are MGHDK and SYGVNS. This CDR3 region has 18 residues. The CDR3 sequence is CASSEWGDRGLEGTEAFF. The CDR3 nucleotides read TGTGCCAGCAGTGAATGGGGCGACAGGGGGCTTGAGGGCACTGAAGCTTTCTTT.

This clonotype showed up just a few times. The chain joins TRBV7-9 to TRBJ1-1; D ambiguous. The CDR3 loop spans 12 amino acids. Per germline, CDR1 SEHNR and CDR2 FQNEAQ (reference sequence). Trimming pared 7 bases from V and 6 bases from J, leaving 12 bases between. For the CDR3, the DNA is TGTGCCAGCAACTCCGACACCGCTGAAGCTTTCTTT. Translation gives CASNSDTAEAFF.

This clonotype was observed a handful of times. V usage is TRBV12-3 or TRBV12-4 and J usage is TRBJ1-2; D gene ambiguous. This CDR3 is 12 amino acids long. Trimming took 1 base from V and 12 from J, leaving 12 bases between them. DNA of the CDR3: TGTGCCAGCAGTTTAGAACTAACCTTAAACACCTTC. It codes for CASSLELTLNTF.